Below are 2 T cell receptor beta chains sequenced from a single sample in a study of blood T cell repertoires in COVID-19. This table comes from immunoSEQ multiplex PCR, and its TCRdb copy is limited to in-frame clones, with some not included. The sample has roughly 200,000 clones; 85% are singletons. The sequenced sample was PBMCs or T cells enriched from blood (not recorded which). These receptors were collected from a man aged 35 to 55 who had recovered from COVID-19.

The V call is TRBV25-1, the J call TRBJ2-3; the match to TRBD2 covers 7 bases. The germline gives CDR1 MGHDK, CDR2 SYGVNS. This CDR3 region has 13 residues. The V gene end was trimmed by 8 bases and the J gene end by 2 bases; junction bases not matched to a gene: 4. CDR3 sequence reads: CASRDYHTDTQYF. The CDR3 nucleotides are TGTGCCAGCCGGGACTACCACACAGATACGCAGTATTTT.

CDR3 sequence: CASSLDSNEQFF. The CDR3 DNA sequence: TGTGCCAGCAGCTTAGACAGCAATGAGCAGTTCTTC. The chain links TRBV7-9 to TRBJ2-1; D gene ambiguous. The CDR3 runs to 12 residues. Per the germline V gene, CDR1 is SEHNR and CDR2 is FQNEAQ (reference sequence). The V gene lost 1 base and the J gene lost 6 bases, with 4 bases spanning the gap.